This paragraph covers one T cell receptor (beta chain) sequence. Mismatch with germline at one junction end may stem from a read error. The data were taken from a study of blood T cell repertoires in COVID-19. Overall study context: PBMCs, B-cell-depleted T cells, or T cells were the source of the cDNA or gDNA that made up the material.

Germline lookup yields CDR1 SGHAT and CDR2 FQNNGV. The CDR3 totals 16 residues. TCRdb's copy holds only in-frame clones and misses some; the assay was immunoSEQ multiplex PCR. The sample lists about 200,000 clones, 85% occurring once. Sequences were obtained from PBMCs or T cells enriched from blood (not recorded which). The chain employs TRBV11-2 and TRBJ2-1; TRBD2 matches 11 bases. The source of this sequence is a man aged 35-49 years who had recovered from COVID-19. The CDR3 protein is CASRLVGLADYNEQFF. The CDR3 DNA follows: TGTGCCAGCAGATTAGTGGGACTAGCGGACTACAATGAGCAGTTCTTC.